The subject of this entry is one T cell receptor beta chain. This specimen comes from a study of shared clonotypes between healthy human individuals. This CDR3 comprises 16 residues. The junction had 9 bases not matched to a gene; V was cut back by 4 bases and J by 0 bases. Germline CDR1 and CDR2: KGHSH and LQKENI. Produced via immunoSEQ multiplex PCR; TCRdb's table is partial and in-frame only. The table lists 2 million to 2.5 million clones, approximately 95% of them singletons. The sample consisted of naive CD4+ T cells from PBMCs. Stated subset: CD45RA+ positively selected. The V gene is TRBV18, the J gene TRBJ2-7; the match to TRBD2 covers 7 bases. This TCR was recovered from a man younger than 35 in good health. Some clones in this sample may be carry-over from other donors' samples. The CDR3 DNA reads as TGTGCCAGCTCACGGCCTCTGAGCGGGAACTCCTACGAGCAGTACTTC. Its translation: CASSRPLSGNSYEQYF.